One sample yielded the 13 T cell receptor beta chains listed below, sequenced in a study of identical twins. TCRdb used MiXCR to reprocess the 5' RACE reads, holding one entry per CDR3 protein. The sample shows about 530,000 distinct CDR3 sequences, roughly 15% of them seen only once. The same sample was also studied in work on yellow fever vaccine responses in identical twins.

The sample was CD4+ T cells sorted from blood. The receptors here all came from a young woman in good health.

This clonotype was detected many times. The chain recombines TRBV5-6 with TRBJ1-1; no clear D gene. Looked up from germline, CDR1 is SGHDT and CDR2 is YYEEEE. The V and J ends lost 1 base and 4 bases respectively, with 14 bases between them. The CDR3 length is 15 residues. In DNA form, the CDR3 reads TGTGCCAGCAGCTTGCCCTTCAGCCCGGGCACTGAAGCTTTCTTT. It encodes CASSLPFSPGTEAFF.

There are a few counts of this clonotype. V is TRBV20-1 and J is TRBJ2-3, with no clear D. The CDR3 covers 14 residues. V lost 0 bases and J 3 bases, leaving 10 bases between the germline ends. The V gene's germline CDR1 is DFQATT and CDR2 SNEGSKA (reference sequence). The CDR3 region is CSARDPFTTDTQYF. CDR3 coding DNA: TGCAGTGCTAGAGATCCATTCACGACAGATACGCAGTATTTT.

CDR3 in DNA: TGTGCCAGCAGCCATCTGGGTGCCGGCGGGTACAATGAGCAGTTCTTC. Encoded protein: CASSHLGAGGYNEQFF. The genes are TRBV14 and TRBJ2-1; a possible D gene is TRBD2 (5 bases). Trimming stripped 3 bases from V and 4 bases from J, with 16 bases between. Germline CDR1 reads SGHDN; CDR2 reads FVKESK. The CDR3 spans 16 residues.

This chain links TRBV6-1 with TRBJ2-2; the match to TRBD2 covers 8 bases. The germline CDR1 and CDR2 sequences are MNHNS and SASEGT. Losses at the gene ends were 2 bases for V and 4 bases for J; bases not matched to a gene: 15. The CDR3 is made up of 19 amino acids. The CDR3 sequence is CASSESRPAGVRLTGELFF. The DNA of the CDR3 is TGTGCCAGCAGTGAAAGTCGCCCAGCGGGGGTACGTCTCACCGGGGAGCTGTTTTTT.

CDR3 in amino acids: CATSGAGGYNEQFF. The CDR3 DNA reads as TGTGCCACCAGTGGGGCGGGGGGTTACAATGAGCAGTTCTTC. The chain has TRBV24-1 and TRBJ2-1; 8 nucleotides match TRBD2. J lost 4 bases, V lost 5 bases, and 3 bases had no gene match. Germline CDR1 reads KGHDR; CDR2 reads SFDVKD. The CDR3 is 14 residues long.

This clonotype has only a few counts. The chain uses TRBV24-1 and TRBJ2-5; perhaps TRBD1 as D (5 bases). The CDR3 has 16 residues. Germline V gene data show CDR1 as KGHDR and CDR2 as SFDVKD. The V gene lost 5 bases and the J gene lost 2 bases, with 17 bases spanning the gap. As DNA, the CDR3 is TGTGCCACCAGTGCAGGGCCGCTCAAGCCGCAAGAGACCCAGTACTTC. Amino acids: CATSAGPLKPQETQYF.

In DNA form, the CDR3 reads TGCAGCGCCGGGTTTGGAGGTCAAGAGACCCAGTACTTC. This codes for CSAGFGGQETQYF. The chain has TRBV20-1 and TRBJ2-5, with a weak D call TRBD2 (5 bases). The CDR3 runs to 13 residues. Germline loops: CDR1 DFQATT, CDR2 SNEGSKA (reference sequence).

This clonotype was observed many times. The CDR3 sequence is CASSLVQSSYNEQFF. The CDR3 nucleotides read TGCGCCAGCAGCTTGGTTCAGAGCTCCTACAATGAGCAGTTCTTC. The chain combines TRBV5-1 with TRBJ2-1, with no clear D. Looked up from germline, CDR1 is SGHRS and CDR2 is YFSETQ. The CDR3 contains 15 residues. The V and J ends lost 0 bases and 0 bases respectively, with 7 bases between them.

The chain links TRBV10-3 to TRBJ1-6; 7 bases align to TRBD1. This CDR3 region has 13 residues. V dropped 6 bases and J dropped 7; count of bases not matched to a gene: 3. CDR1 is ENHRY, CDR2 SYGVKD, per germline. The CDR3 is CAISTDRNSPLHF. The CDR3 DNA is TGTGCCATCAGCACGGACAGGAATTCACCCCTCCACTTT.

This clonotype came up many times. The chain uses TRBV2 and TRBJ2-7; no reliable D call. Trimming stripped 6 bases from V and 2 bases from J, with 8 bases between. The CDR3 length is 12 residues. Germline values: CDR1 SNHLY, CDR2 FYNNEI. The CDR3 DNA reads as TGTGCCAGCAGCCAAATTACCTACGAGCAGTACTTC. Its translation is CASSQITYEQYF.

This clonotype was detected only a few times. The chain couples TRBV9 to TRBJ1-1; D perhaps matches TRBD1 (5 bases). Germline V lookup: CDR1 SGDLS, CDR2 YYNGEE. The V end lost 1 base, the J end lost 0 bases, and 10 bases lay between the germline ends. The CDR3 runs to 15 residues. The CDR3 DNA is TGTGCCAGCAGCGTACGGGACTTTATGAACACTGAAGCTTTCTTT. It translates to CASSVRDFMNTEAFF.

This clonotype was detected many times. The chain uses TRBV2 and TRBJ2-7; D might be TRBD2 (5 bases). The germline V gene encodes CDR1 SNHLY and CDR2 FYNNEI. Trimming left V 4 bases short and J 2 bases short, with 12 bases between. The CDR3 is made up of 14 amino acids. The CDR3 loop reads CASSGRTGAYEQYF. The DNA for the CDR3 is TGTGCCAGCAGTGGACGGACTGGGGCCTACGAGCAGTACTTC.

The J gene is TRBJ2-5, the V gene TRBV14, with 7 bases lining up with TRBD1. There are 13 residues in the CDR3. Trimming removed 7 bases from V and 3 bases from J; junction bases left unmatched: 5. CDR1 and CDR2 (germline): SGHDN, FVKESK. CDR3 loop: CASKAGTEETQYF. CDR3 nucleotide sequence: TGTGCCAGCAAGGCTGGGACAGAAGAGACCCAGTACTTC.